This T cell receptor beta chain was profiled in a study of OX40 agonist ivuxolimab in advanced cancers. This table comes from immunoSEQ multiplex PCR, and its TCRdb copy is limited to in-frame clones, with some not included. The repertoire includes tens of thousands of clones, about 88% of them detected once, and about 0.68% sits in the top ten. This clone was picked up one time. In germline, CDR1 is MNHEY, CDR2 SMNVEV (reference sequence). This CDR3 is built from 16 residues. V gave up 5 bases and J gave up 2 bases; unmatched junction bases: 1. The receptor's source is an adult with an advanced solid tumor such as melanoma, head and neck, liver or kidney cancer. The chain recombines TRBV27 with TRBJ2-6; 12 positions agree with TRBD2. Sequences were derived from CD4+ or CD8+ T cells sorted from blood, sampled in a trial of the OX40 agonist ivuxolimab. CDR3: CASSRLAGAGANVLTF. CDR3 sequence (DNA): TGTGCCAGCAGTAGACTAGCGGGAGCTGGGGCCAACGTCCTGACTTTC.